This T cell receptor beta chain was sequenced for a study of T-cell memory formation after mild COVID-19. General observations from the study: Within pre-infection memory, some responding clones were found, suggesting cross-reactive memory joined. Clones contracting day 15 to 85 were balanced CD4/CD8; later expanders leaned CD4+.

This clonotype was counted only a few times. Its target is unknown. V lost 4 bases and J lost 1; bases outside the gene matches: 5. The germline gives CDR1 DFQATT, CDR2 SNEGSKA (reference sequence). This CDR3 comprises 14 residues. 5'RACE with constant-segment primers yielded barcoded, UMI-tagged TCR alpha and TCR beta cDNA libraries. A single record per CDR3 protein comes from TCRdb applying MiXCR to the 5' RACE reads. Of 550,000 to 700,000 distinct CDR3 sequences listed, about a sixth are singletons. This clonotype was obtained from an adult woman who had mild COVID-19 (a few samples of this study predate the infection). Cell type and time point are not known. The chain is built from TRBV20-1 and TRBJ2-3, with 7 nucleotides matching TRBD2. Sequences were obtained from PBMCs or a T cell subset sorted from them (not recorded which). The CDR3 DNA reads TGCAGTGCTACCCGAAGCGGGGGCACAGATACGCAGTATTTT. It is translated as CSATRSGGTDTQYF.